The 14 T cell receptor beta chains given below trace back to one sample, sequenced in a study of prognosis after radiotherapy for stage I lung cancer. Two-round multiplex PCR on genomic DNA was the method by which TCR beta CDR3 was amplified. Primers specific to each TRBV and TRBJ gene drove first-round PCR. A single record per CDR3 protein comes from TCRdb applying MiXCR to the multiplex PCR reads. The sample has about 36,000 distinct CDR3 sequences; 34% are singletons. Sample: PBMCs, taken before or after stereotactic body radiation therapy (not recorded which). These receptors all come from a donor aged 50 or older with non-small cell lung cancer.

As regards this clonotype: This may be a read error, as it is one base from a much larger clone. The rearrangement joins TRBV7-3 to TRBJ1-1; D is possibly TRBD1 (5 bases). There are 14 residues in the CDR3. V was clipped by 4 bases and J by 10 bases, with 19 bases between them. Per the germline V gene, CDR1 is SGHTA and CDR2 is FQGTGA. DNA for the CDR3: TGTGCCAGCAGCTCATGGGGGGACCCGAATGGAGCTTTCTTT. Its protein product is CASSSWGDPNGAFF.

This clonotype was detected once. CDR3 sequence (DNA): TGTGCCAGCAGCTCGTGGGCATGGGAGGGCTATGGCTACACCTTC. Translated: CASSSWAWEGYGYTF. The chain uses TRBV6-2 or TRBV6-3 and TRBJ1-2; D not certain. Trimming shortened V by 6 bases and J by 4 bases, and 18 bases separated the two germline ends. The length of the CDR3 is 15 residues. Germline CDR1 is MNHEY and CDR2 is SVGEGT.

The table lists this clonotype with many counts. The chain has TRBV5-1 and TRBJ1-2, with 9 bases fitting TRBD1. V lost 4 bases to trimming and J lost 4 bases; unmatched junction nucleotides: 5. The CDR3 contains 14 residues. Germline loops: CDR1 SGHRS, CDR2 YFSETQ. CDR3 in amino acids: CASSAGQGGYGYTF. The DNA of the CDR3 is TGCGCCAGCAGCGCGGGACAGGGAGGCTATGGCTACACCTTC.

CDR3 in DNA: TGCAGTGTAGACGGTGGGGGGGGCGCGAGGGATACCCAGTACTTC. It translates to CSVDGGGGARDTQYF. This rearrangement joins TRBV20-1 to TRBJ2-5; a possible D gene is TRBD2 (7 bases). Per the germline V gene, CDR1 is DFQATT and CDR2 is SNEGSKA (reference sequence). CDR3 length: 15 amino acids. Trimming removed 7 bases at V and 8 bases at J, with 26 bases between.

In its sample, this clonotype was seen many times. Here the CDR3 reads CASNGLAGMYQETQYF. CDR3 coding DNA: TGTGCCAGCAACGGACTAGCGGGGATGTACCAAGAGACCCAGTACTTC. This sequence joins TRBV7-9 and TRBJ2-5; the match to TRBD2 covers 12 bases. The V gene end was trimmed by 7 bases and the J gene end by 0 bases; junction bases not matched to a gene: 6. CDR1 SEHNR and CDR2 FQNEAQ come from the germline V gene (reference sequence). This CDR3 comprises 16 residues.

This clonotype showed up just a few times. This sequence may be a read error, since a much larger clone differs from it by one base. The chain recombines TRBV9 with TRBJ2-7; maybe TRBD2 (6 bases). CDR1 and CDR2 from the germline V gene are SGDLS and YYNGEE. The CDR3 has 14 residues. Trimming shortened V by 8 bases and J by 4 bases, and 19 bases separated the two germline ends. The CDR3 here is CASSSGGIGYEQYF. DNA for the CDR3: TGTGCCAGTTCCTCTGGGGGGATCGGGTACGAGCAGTACTTC.

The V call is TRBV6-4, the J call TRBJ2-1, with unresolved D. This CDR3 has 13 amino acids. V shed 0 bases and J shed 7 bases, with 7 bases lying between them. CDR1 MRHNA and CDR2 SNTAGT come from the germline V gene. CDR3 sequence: CASSDSNGNEQFF. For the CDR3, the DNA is TGTGCCAGCAGTGACTCTAACGGGAATGAGCAGTTCTTC.

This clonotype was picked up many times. CDR3 bases: TGCGCCAGCAGCTTGGGGCATGAGCAGTTCTTC. It is translated as CASSLGHEQFF. V usage is TRBV5-1 and J usage is TRBJ2-1, with D hard to call. Germline values: CDR1 SGHRS, CDR2 YFSETQ. With 0 bases removed from V and 8 bases from J, the gap between germline ends came to 3 bases. This CDR3 comprises 11 residues.

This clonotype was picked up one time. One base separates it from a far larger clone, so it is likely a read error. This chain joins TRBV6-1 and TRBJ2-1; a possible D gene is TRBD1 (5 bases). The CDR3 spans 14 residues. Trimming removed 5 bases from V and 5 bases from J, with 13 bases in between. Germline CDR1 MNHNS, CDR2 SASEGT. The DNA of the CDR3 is TGTGCCAGCAGTCCTGTGACAGCGAACAATGAGCAGTTCTTC. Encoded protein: CASSPVTANNEQFF.

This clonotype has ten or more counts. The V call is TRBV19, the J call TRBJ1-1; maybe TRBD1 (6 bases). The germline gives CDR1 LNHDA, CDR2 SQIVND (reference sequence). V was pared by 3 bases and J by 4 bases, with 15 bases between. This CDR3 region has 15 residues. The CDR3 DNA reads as TGTGCCAGTAGTATGGCGGGGGGCGCGGTCACTGAAGCTTTCTTT. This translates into CASSMAGGAVTEAFF.

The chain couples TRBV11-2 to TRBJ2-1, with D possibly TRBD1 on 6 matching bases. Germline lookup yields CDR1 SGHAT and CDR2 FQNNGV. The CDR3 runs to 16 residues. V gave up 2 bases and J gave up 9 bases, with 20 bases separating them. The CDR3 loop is CASSLLAPGADSEQFF. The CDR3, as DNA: TGTGCCAGCAGCTTATTGGCCCCTGGGGCGGACAGTGAGCAGTTCTTC.

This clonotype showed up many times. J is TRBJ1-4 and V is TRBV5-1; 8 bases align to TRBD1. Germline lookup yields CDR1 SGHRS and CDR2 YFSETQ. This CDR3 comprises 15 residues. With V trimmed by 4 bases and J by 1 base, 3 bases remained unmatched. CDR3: CASSPGTGTNEKLFF. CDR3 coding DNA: TGCGCCAGCAGCCCCGGGACAGGAACTAATGAAAAACTGTTTTTT.

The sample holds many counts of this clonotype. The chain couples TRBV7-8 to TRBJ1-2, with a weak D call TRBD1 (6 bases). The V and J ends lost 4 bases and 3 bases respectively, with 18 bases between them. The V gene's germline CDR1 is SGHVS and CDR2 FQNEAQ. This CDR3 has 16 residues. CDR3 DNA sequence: TGTGCCAGCAGCTCATACCCCCCAGGGGAGGACTATGGCTACACCTTC. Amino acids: CASSSYPPGEDYGYTF.

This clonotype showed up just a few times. The CDR3 DNA reads as TGTGCCAGCAAGGGGGACGCCACTGAAGCTTTCTTT. Its protein is CASKGDATEAFF. V usage is TRBV11-1 and J usage is TRBJ1-1; TRBD1 might be the D (6 bases). There are 12 residues in the CDR3. V lost 7 bases to trimming and J lost 4 bases, with 10 bases between them. Per the germline V gene, CDR1 is SGHAT and CDR2 is FQDESV (reference sequence).